This T cell receptor (beta chain) was sequenced during a study of T cells in women clearing cervical HPV infection. Broader study findings: TRBV6-7 abundance was lower in cases than controls (around 0.1% versus 0.15%).

Germline V gene sequence: CDR1 KGHSH, CDR2 LQKENI. V shed 2 bases and J shed 4 bases, with 6 bases lying between them. This CDR3 spans 12 amino acids. Sequencing was performed with immunoSEQ multiplex PCR; in TCRdb, only in-frame clones are kept and a portion is missing. The sample includes tens of thousands of clones. Details on this clone: The antigen remains undetermined. The read ends 3 residues early relative to the CDR3; the germline J gene fills the gap.

Sequencing was carried out using blood buffy coat. The source of this sequence is a woman between 18 and 75 years old with a cervical HPV16 infection that either progressed to CIN3+ or cleared (not recorded which). The chain uses TRBV18 and TRBJ2-7; D could derive from TRBD1 or TRBD2 (5 bases each). The CDR3 sequence: CASSPEGYEQYF. The sequenced CDR3 bases are TGTGCCAGCTCACCAGAGGGGTACGAG.